The sequence of this TCR beta chain was determined in a study of blood T cell repertoires in COVID-19. Study as a whole: Sites in the United States, Italy and Spain provided acute and convalescent COVID-19 samples.

This clone is a singleton in its sample. V was cut by 7 bases and J by 4 bases, with 13 bases left in between. From germline, CDR1 is SEHNR and CDR2 FQNEAQ (reference sequence). The CDR3 spans 13 residues. The method was immunoSEQ multiplex PCR; TCRdb's version includes in-frame clones alone and lacks a portion of them. The sample gives 150,000 to 160,000 clones, around 87% of which show up once; over 12% is in the top ten. Material: peripheral blood. V gene TRBV7-9 combines with J gene TRBJ1-1; TRBD1 is a possible D gene (5 bases). The TCR was taken from a woman in her thirties or forties with acute or convalescent COVID-19. As DNA, the CDR3 is TGTGCCAGCACCGATTCGGGGGGCACTGAAGCTTTCTTT. This translates into CASTDSGGTEAFF.